Listed here are 17 T cell receptor beta chains from one sample, sequenced in a study of cytotoxic CD8 clonotypes in ibrutinib-treated CLL. Clones were read by immunoSEQ multiplex PCR, and TCRdb kept only the in-frame ones, dropping some. This table has some 30,000 clones, 76% appearing once. The sample in question was PBMCs, obtained after 36 months of ibrutinib treatment. The source is a human donor with chronic lymphocytic leukemia.

The gene calls are TRBV10-3 and TRBJ2-7; TRBD1 aligns across 12 bases. Germline-derived CDR1 and CDR2 are ENHRY and SYGVKD. V was clipped by 11 bases and J by 3 bases; unmatched bases: 8. CDR3 length equals 14 residues. The CDR3 DNA sequence: TGTGCCGCATCGGGACAGGGGGCTGGCTACGAGCAGTACTTC. Translating it yields CAASGQGAGYEQYF.

This clone was seen a few times. The V gene is TRBV4-2, the J gene TRBJ1-1; 9 bases are shared with TRBD1. The germline gives CDR1 LGHNA, CDR2 YNFKEQ. V was clipped by 0 bases and J by 1 base; unmatched bases: 3. The CDR3 runs to 16 residues. The CDR3 is CASSQEDRGWNTEAFF. The CDR3, as DNA: TGTGCCAGCAGCCAAGAGGACAGGGGTTGGAACACTGAAGCTTTCTTT.

This clone was found once. V is TRBV18 and J is TRBJ1-2; D gene ambiguous. Trimming left V 4 bases short and J 7 bases short, with 7 bases between. There are 11 residues in the CDR3. The germline V gene encodes CDR1 KGHSH and CDR2 LQKENI. In DNA form, the CDR3 reads TGTGCCAGCTCACTTGATGTTGGCTACACCTTC. This sequence encodes CASSLDVGYTF.

V and J are TRBV19 and TRBJ1-2; D remains unclear. V gave up 4 bases and J gave up 3 bases, with 12 bases separating them. There are 14 residues in the CDR3. CDR1 and CDR2 (germline): LNHDA, SQIVND (reference sequence). This CDR3 reads CASSRSELYYGYTF. CDR3 coding DNA: TGTGCCAGTAGTAGGTCGGAACTATACTATGGCTACACCTTC.

V usage is TRBV19 and J usage is TRBJ2-7; the D gene could be TRBD1 or TRBD2 (5 bases each). The CDR3 sequence is 15 residues long. The V gene lost 3 bases and the J gene lost 2 bases, with 14 bases spanning the gap. Looked up from germline, CDR1 is LNHDA and CDR2 is SQIVND (reference sequence). The CDR3 nucleotides are TGTGCCAGTAGTATCATCAGCGGACAACCCTACGAGCAGTACTTC. Translating gives CASSIISGQPYEQYF.

This clone was detected only a few times. The J gene is TRBJ1-5, the V gene TRBV7-9; D not resolved. With 2 bases removed from V and 6 bases from J, the gap between germline ends came to 11 bases. The CDR3 has 14 residues. Germline V gene data show CDR1 as SEHNR and CDR2 as FQNEAQ (reference sequence). In DNA form, the CDR3 reads TGTGCCAGCAGCTTAACGTCTGAAGGTCAGCCCCAGCATTTT. As protein: CASSLTSEGQPQHF.

The V call is TRBV6-1, the J call TRBJ1-6; TRBD1 aligns across 9 bases. The length of the CDR3 is 16 residues. J was trimmed by 8 bases and V by 1 base; bases with no gene match: 6. CDR1 and CDR2 from the germline V gene are MNHNS and SASEGT. In DNA form, the CDR3 reads TGTGCCAGCAGTGAAGATGGGACAGGGAGAGATTCACCCCTCCACTTT. Translated, it gives CASSEDGTGRDSPLHF.

The chain couples TRBV9 to TRBJ1-2; 7 positions agree with TRBD1. The CDR3 spans 15 residues. Germline V gene lookup returns CDR1 SGDLS and CDR2 YYNGEE. V was pared by 5 bases and J by 5 bases, with 12 bases of the junction left unmatched. This chain's CDR3 is CASSYQTGAAYGYTF. CDR3 in DNA: TGTGCCAGCAGTTACCAAACAGGGGCCGCATATGGCTACACCTTC. Full variable domain (outside the CDR3, taken from reference TRBV9 and TRBJ1-2): DSGVTQTPKHLITATGQRVTLRCSPRSGDLSVYWYQQSLDQGLQFLIQYYNGEERAKGNILERFSAQQFPDLHSELNLSSLELGDSALYFCASSYQTGAAYGYTFGSGTRLTVV.

This chain links TRBV5-1 with TRBJ2-2, with D unclear. With 4 bases removed from V and 2 bases from J, the gap between germline ends came to 3 bases. The CDR3 is 12 amino acids. Germline assignment: CDR1 SGHRS and CDR2 YFSETQ. This chain's CDR3 is CASSLNTGELFF. The DNA for the CDR3 is TGCGCCAGCAGCCTAAACACCGGGGAGCTGTTTTTT.

The gene calls are TRBV19 and TRBJ1-1, with a weak D call TRBD1 (6 bases). Trimming cost V 4 bases and J 2 bases, with 11 bases left between them. Germline V gene data show CDR1 as LNHDA and CDR2 as SQIVND (reference sequence). The CDR3 spans 14 residues. The CDR3 protein is CASSRGDTNTEAFF. The CDR3 nucleotides read TGTGCCAGTAGTAGGGGGGACACAAACACTGAAGCTTTCTTT.

The CDR3 bases are TGCGCCAGCAGCCAAAGCGGCGGGGGGGCCAAAAACATTCAGTACTTC. Translated, it gives CASSQSGGGAKNIQYF. V is TRBV4-1 and J is TRBJ2-4; 8 bases match TRBD2. CDR1 is MGHRA, CDR2 YSYEKL, per germline. V trimming: 2 bases; J trimming: 1 base; junction bases outside the gene matches: 4. The CDR3 has 16 residues.

This clone was seen only a few times. Here the CDR3 reads CASNREGRYNEQFF. The CDR3, as DNA: TGCGCCAGCAACAGGGAAGGCAGATACAATGAGCAGTTCTTC. The J gene is TRBJ2-1, the V gene TRBV5-1, with D tentatively TRBD1 (6 bases). Trimming took 6 bases from V and 4 from J, leaving 14 bases between them. This CDR3 spans 14 amino acids. CDR1 and CDR2 from the germline V gene are SGHRS and YFSETQ.

This sequence joins TRBV5-1 and TRBJ2-7, with D possibly being TRBD1 (5 bases). This CDR3 is 15 amino acids long. Germline V CDR1 and CDR2: SGHRS, YFSETQ. V gave up 2 bases and J gave up 0 bases, with 12 bases separating them. The CDR3 spells CASSFGHTGSYEQYF. The CDR3 DNA reads TGCGCCAGCAGCTTTGGACATACAGGCTCCTACGAGCAGTACTTC.

V is TRBV27 and J is TRBJ1-2, with D perhaps TRBD1 (5 bases). This CDR3 region has 12 residues. V lost 2 bases to trimming and J lost 10 bases, with 11 bases between them. CDR1 is MNHEY and CDR2 is SMNVEV in the germline V gene (reference sequence). The CDR3 DNA follows: TGTGCCAGCAGTTTACGGGACGGAATCTACACCTTC. This encodes CASSLRDGIYTF.

This sequence joins TRBV2 and TRBJ2-7, with 7 bases aligning to TRBD1. From germline, CDR1 is SNHLY and CDR2 FYNNEI. The ends lost 10 bases at V and 6 bases at J; junction bases unmatched: 9. The CDR3 totals 12 residues. CDR3 bases: TGTGCCACGGGACAGCCAGCCTCCGAGCAGTACTTC. This translates into CATGQPASEQYF.

This clone has a handful of counts. This chain uses TRBV15 with TRBJ1-6; 8 bases are a match to TRBD1. The CDR3 extends over 14 amino acids. Germline CDR1 is LNHNV and CDR2 is YYDKDF (reference sequence). Trimming at V came to 3 bases and at J to 10 bases, leaving 5 bases not matched to a gene. The CDR3 here is CATSRTGESSPLHF. DNA of the CDR3: TGTGCCACCAGCAGGACAGGGGAGTCGTCACCCCTCCACTTT.

The rearrangement links TRBV5-1 to TRBJ2-3; unclear D gene. Trimming left V 0 bases short and J 4 bases short, with 3 bases between. Germline V gene sequence: CDR1 SGHRS, CDR2 YFSETQ. The CDR3 loop spans 12 amino acids. The CDR3: CASSLAPDTQYF. The CDR3 DNA reads TGCGCCAGCAGCTTGGCCCCAGATACGCAGTATTTT.